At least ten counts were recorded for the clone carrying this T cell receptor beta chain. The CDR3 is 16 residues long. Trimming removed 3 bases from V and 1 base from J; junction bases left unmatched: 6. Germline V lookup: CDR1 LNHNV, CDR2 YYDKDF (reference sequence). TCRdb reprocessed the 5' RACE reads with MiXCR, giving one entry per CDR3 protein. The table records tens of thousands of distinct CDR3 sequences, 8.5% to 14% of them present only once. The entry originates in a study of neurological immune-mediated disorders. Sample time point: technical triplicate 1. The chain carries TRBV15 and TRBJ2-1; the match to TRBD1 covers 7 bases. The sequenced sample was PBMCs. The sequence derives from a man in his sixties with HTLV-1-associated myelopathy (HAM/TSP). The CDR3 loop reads CATSSRIRGSYNEQFF. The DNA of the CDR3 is TGTGCCACCAGCAGCCGTATCAGGGGGTCCTACAATGAGCAGTTCTTC.